These 7 T cell receptor beta chains were all obtained from the same sample, sequenced in a study of cytomegalovirus exposure and HLA in healthy donors. The PCR contained 60 Vbeta and 13 Jbeta primers. Sequencing was performed with immunoSEQ multiplex PCR; in TCRdb, only in-frame clones are kept and a portion is missing. The sample totals around 100,000 clones; its top ten clones hold approximately 3.5%. Sequencing was carried out using PBMCs. Receptor source: a man aged 35 to 55 in good health and CMV-seronegative.

This chain joins TRBV4-2 and TRBJ1-2; 9 nucleotides align to TRBD1. This CDR3 is 16 amino acids long. Germline CDR1 reads LGHNA; CDR2 reads YNFKEQ. The V gene end was trimmed by 0 bases and the J gene end by 4 bases; junction bases not matched to a gene: 6. The CDR3 sequence is CASSQDGGDRAYGYTF. The CDR3 DNA reads as TGTGCCAGCAGCCAAGATGGGGGGGACAGGGCCTATGGCTACACCTTC.

As regards this clone: The identical CDR3 is also encoded by other nucleotide sequences in the sample. The gene calls are TRBV5-1 and TRBJ1-1, with TRBD1 matching over 8 bases. The junction had 3 bases not matched to a gene; V was cut back by 4 bases and J by 1 base. Germline V lookup: CDR1 SGHRS, CDR2 YFSETQ. The CDR3 spans 14 residues. In nucleotides, the CDR3 is TGCGCCAGCAGCCTGGGACAGGAGAACACTGAAGCTTTCTTT. The encoded protein is CASSLGQENTEAFF.

V gene TRBV30 combines with J gene TRBJ1-6; no firm D call. CDR1 is GTSNPN, CDR2 SVGIG, per germline (reference sequence). The CDR3 has 16 residues. The ends were cut back, 2 bases at V and 0 bases at J, with 11 bases in the middle. The CDR3 bases are TGTGCCTGGAGTCTGGCTGGGAGCTCCTATAATTCACCCCTCCACTTT. It codes for CAWSLAGSSYNSPLHF.

V and J are TRBV7-8 and TRBJ2-7, with a possible D match to TRBD2 (6 bases). Per germline, CDR1 SGHVS and CDR2 FQNEAQ. This CDR3 has 15 residues. V lost 1 base and J lost 0, with 10 bases in between. Here the CDR3 DNA reads TGTGCCAGCAGCTTAGGACTAGGATTCTCCTACGAGCAGTACTTC. Encoded protein: CASSLGLGFSYEQYF.

The chain combines TRBV30 with TRBJ1-4; D not certain. Trimming pared 3 bases from V and 4 bases from J, leaving 9 bases between. The V gene's germline CDR1 is GTSNPN and CDR2 SVGIG (reference sequence). This CDR3 contains 13 residues. CDR3 protein: CAWRGRLNEKLFF. In DNA, the CDR3 is TGTGCCTGGAGGGGGAGACTTAATGAAAAACTGTTTTTT.

The gene calls are TRBV30 and TRBJ2-7, with 9 bases aligning to TRBD1. The germline CDR1 and CDR2 sequences are GTSNPN and SVGIG (reference sequence). This CDR3 spans 14 amino acids. Germline trimming cut 0 bases from V and 6 bases from J; bases unmatched to any gene: 6. The CDR3 loop reads CAWSVSTGGTEQYF. In DNA, the CDR3 is TGTGCCTGGAGTGTATCGACAGGGGGAACCGAGCAGTACTTC.

The chain couples TRBV6-4 to TRBJ2-1; 8 bases match TRBD1. This CDR3 contains 14 residues. CDR1 is MRHNA and CDR2 is SNTAGT in the germline V gene. With V trimmed by 5 bases and J by 4 bases, 4 bases remained unmatched. CDR3 sequence: CASSKNRGYNEQFF. CDR3 sequence (DNA): TGTGCCAGCAGTAAGAACAGGGGGTACAATGAGCAGTTCTTC.